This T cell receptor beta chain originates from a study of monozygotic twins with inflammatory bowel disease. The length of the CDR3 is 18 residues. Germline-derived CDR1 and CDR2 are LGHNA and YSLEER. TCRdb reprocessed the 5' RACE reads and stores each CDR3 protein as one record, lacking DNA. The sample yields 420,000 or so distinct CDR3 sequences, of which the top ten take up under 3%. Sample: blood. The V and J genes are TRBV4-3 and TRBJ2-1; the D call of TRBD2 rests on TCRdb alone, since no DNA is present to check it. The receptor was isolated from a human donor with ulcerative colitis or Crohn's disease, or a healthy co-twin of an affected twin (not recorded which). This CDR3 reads CASSQGGGFSGPRNEQFF.